Below, 17 T cell receptor beta chains from the same sample are listed, as sequenced in a study of shared clonotypes between healthy human individuals. Assay used: immunoSEQ multiplex PCR; TCRdb lists only in-frame clones, some missing. The sample shows about 480,000 clones, approximately 79% of them seen only once. Source material: PBMCs. The origin of the receptors is a woman aged 40 to 50 in good health. Some clones in this sample may be carry-over from other donors' samples.

The genes are TRBV6-6 and TRBJ1-6; D remains ambiguous. Germline values: CDR1 MNHNY, CDR2 SVGAGI (reference sequence). V lost 8 bases and J 7 bases, leaving 9 bases between the germline ends. The CDR3 is 12 amino acids. CDR3 amino acids: CASGEPNSPLHF. CDR3 sequence (DNA): TGTGCCAGCGGGGAGCCCAATTCACCCCTCCACTTT.

Regarding this clone: The sample has other DNA sequences that encode this CDR3 too. The J gene is TRBJ2-1, the V gene TRBV19, with D unresolved. V gave up 8 bases and J gave up 4 bases, with 3 bases separating them. CDR1 is LNHDA and CDR2 is SQIVND in the germline V gene (reference sequence). The CDR3 runs to 10 residues. The CDR3 DNA follows: TGTGCCAGTGGATACAATGAGCAGTTCTTC. It translates to CASGYNEQFF.

The chain is built from TRBV11-2 and TRBJ2-7, with D unclear. V dropped 1 base and J dropped 2 bases, with 12 bases sitting between them. Germline CDR1 and CDR2: SGHAT and FQNNGV. This CDR3 has 15 residues. The CDR3 here is CASSLGQKRAYEQYF. CDR3 coding DNA: TGTGCCAGCAGCTTAGGGCAGAAGCGCGCCTACGAGCAGTACTTC.

The CDR3, as DNA: TGTGCCAGCAGCTTAGGGGACAGGGTGTTCGAGCAGTACTTC. Its translation: CASSLGDRVFEQYF. The chain couples TRBV7-9 to TRBJ2-7; 9 bases match TRBD1. Germline CDR1 SEHNR, CDR2 FQNEAQ (reference sequence). Trimming at V came to 1 base and at J to 6 bases, leaving 4 bases not matched to a gene. CDR3 length: 14 residues.

The chain links TRBV10-3 to TRBJ1-5; D is unresolved. Per germline, CDR1 ENHRY and CDR2 SYGVKD. The length of the CDR3 is 14 residues. The V end lost 3 bases, the J end lost 0 bases, and 6 bases lay between the germline ends. The CDR3 protein is CAISDWGSNQPQHF. CDR3 coding DNA: TGTGCCATCAGTGATTGGGGTAGCAATCAGCCCCAGCATTTT.

The chain combines TRBV29-1 with TRBJ2-2, with TRBD2 identical over 8 bases. With 7 bases clipped from V and 8 bases from J, the junction kept 18 bases outside the gene matches. Germline CDR1 SQVTM, CDR2 ANQGSEA. This CDR3 has 16 amino acids. The CDR3 reads CSAVGGPAGASGELFF. The CDR3 bases are TGCAGCGCTGTAGGTGGTCCAGCGGGAGCTAGTGGGGAGCTGTTTTTT.

This clone was found once. CDR3 region: CASSDRDTQYF. CDR3 coding DNA: TGCGCCAGCAGTGACAGAGATACGCAGTATTTT. The J gene is TRBJ2-3, the V gene TRBV10-1, with no clear D. CDR3 size: 11 residues. The V and J ends lost 3 bases and 5 bases respectively, with 3 bases between them. The germline V gene has CDR1 WNHNN and CDR2 SYGVQD (reference sequence).

V is TRBV30 and J is TRBJ1-5; D might be TRBD1 (6 bases). With 5 bases removed from V and 0 bases from J, the gap between germline ends came to 11 bases. Looked up from germline, CDR1 is GTSNPN and CDR2 is SVGIG (reference sequence). The CDR3 sequence is 14 residues long. CDR3 DNA: TGTGCCTGGGGGGGACACTATAGCAATCAGCCCCAGCATTTT. This translates into CAWGGHYSNQPQHF.

The rearrangement joins TRBV7-9 to TRBJ2-1; no clear D gene. Trimming removed 2 bases at V and 6 bases at J, with 11 bases between. The germline gives CDR1 SEHNR, CDR2 FQNEAQ (reference sequence). CDR3 length: 14 amino acids. The CDR3 is CASSLIVGGNEQFF. The CDR3 DNA is TGTGCCAGCAGCTTAATCGTGGGTGGCAATGAGCAGTTCTTC.

J is TRBJ2-5 and V is TRBV7-2; 7 positions agree with TRBD2. Germline assignment: CDR1 SGHTA and CDR2 FQGNSA. The CDR3 length is 13 residues. V dropped 1 base and J dropped 5; count of bases not matched to a gene: 1. The CDR3 loop reads CASSLVGGETQYF. CDR3 bases: TGTGCCAGCAGCTTAGTGGGAGGGGAGACCCAGTACTTC.

The rearrangement links TRBV4-2 to TRBJ2-7; TRBD1 matches at 7 bases. Germline loops: CDR1 LGHNA, CDR2 YNFKEQ. The V segment lost 0 bases and the J segment 3 bases; nucleotides outside the gene matches: 5. The CDR3 runs to 15 residues. The CDR3 region is CASSQDLQGIYEQYF. CDR3 DNA sequence: TGTGCCAGCAGCCAAGATCTACAGGGGATCTACGAGCAGTACTTC.

The gene calls are TRBV7-7 and TRBJ2-1; TRBD2 is a possible D gene (6 bases). There are 14 residues in the CDR3. The V end lost 0 bases, the J end lost 8 bases, and 11 bases lay between the germline ends. CDR1 is SSHAT and CDR2 is FNYEAQ in the germline V gene (reference sequence). Here the CDR3 DNA reads TGTGCCAGCAGCTTAGCGTGGGGGGACCATGAGCAGTTCTTC. Amino acid sequence: CASSLAWGDHEQFF.

Concerning this clone itself: Other nucleotide sequences in the sample specify the same CDR3. The V and J genes are TRBV11-2 and TRBJ2-5; no clear D gene. The CDR3 contains 13 residues. Germline CDR1 SGHAT, CDR2 FQNNGV. The germline V and J ends were trimmed by 3 bases and 0 bases, with 5 bases remaining between them. CDR3: CASSFGYQETQYF. The CDR3 DNA is TGTGCCAGCAGCTTCGGCTACCAAGAGACCCAGTACTTC.

At least ten counts were recorded for this clone. The CDR3 region is CASRTGATSHNEQFF. The CDR3 DNA reads as TGTGCCAGCAGAACAGGGGCGACCTCTCACAATGAGCAGTTCTTC. This chain links TRBV28 with TRBJ2-1; the match to TRBD1 covers 7 bases. Germline V gene data show CDR1 as MDHEN and CDR2 as SYDVKM. V lost 6 bases and J lost 5; bases outside the gene matches: 10. The CDR3 runs 15 residues.

This clone has a single count. The rearrangement joins TRBV7-2 to TRBJ1-1; D is unclear. This CDR3 has 13 amino acids. Trimming took off 3 bases at V and 5 bases at J, with 10 bases between the two ends. Germline CDR1 SGHTA, CDR2 FQGNSA. The CDR3 loop is CASSFRRETEAFF. DNA of the CDR3: TGTGCCAGCAGCTTTCGGAGGGAAACTGAAGCTTTCTTT. The full variable domain, its missing parts supplied by reference TRBV7-2 and TRBJ1-1, is GAGVSQSPSNKVTEKGKDVELRCDPISGHTALYWYRQSLGQGLEFLIYFQGNSAPDKSGLPSDRFSAERTGGSVSTLTIQRTQQEDSAVYLCASSFRRETEAFFGQGTRLTVV.

V and J are TRBV30 and TRBJ1-1; D unresolved. Germline assignment: CDR1 GTSNPN and CDR2 SVGIG (reference sequence). Trimming removed 2 bases from V and 5 bases from J, with 21 bases in between. The CDR3 is 16 amino acids. The CDR3 spells CAWSSHPAARRTEAFF. CDR3 bases: TGTGCCTGGAGTAGCCACCCGGCTGCCCGGAGGACTGAAGCTTTCTTT.

As regards this clone: This clone may be a read error of a much larger clone one base away. The same CDR3 can be traced to other DNA sequences in this sample. J is TRBJ2-6 and V is TRBV30; a weak D match, TRBD2 (6 bases). Germline V CDR1 and CDR2: GTSNPN, SVGIG (reference sequence). Trimming stripped 5 bases from V and 2 bases from J, with 13 bases between. This CDR3 contains 15 residues. CDR3 bases: TGTGCCTGGGGGGAGGTGGGGGCTGGGGCCAACGTCCTGACTTTC. Amino acids: CAWGEVGAGANVLTF.